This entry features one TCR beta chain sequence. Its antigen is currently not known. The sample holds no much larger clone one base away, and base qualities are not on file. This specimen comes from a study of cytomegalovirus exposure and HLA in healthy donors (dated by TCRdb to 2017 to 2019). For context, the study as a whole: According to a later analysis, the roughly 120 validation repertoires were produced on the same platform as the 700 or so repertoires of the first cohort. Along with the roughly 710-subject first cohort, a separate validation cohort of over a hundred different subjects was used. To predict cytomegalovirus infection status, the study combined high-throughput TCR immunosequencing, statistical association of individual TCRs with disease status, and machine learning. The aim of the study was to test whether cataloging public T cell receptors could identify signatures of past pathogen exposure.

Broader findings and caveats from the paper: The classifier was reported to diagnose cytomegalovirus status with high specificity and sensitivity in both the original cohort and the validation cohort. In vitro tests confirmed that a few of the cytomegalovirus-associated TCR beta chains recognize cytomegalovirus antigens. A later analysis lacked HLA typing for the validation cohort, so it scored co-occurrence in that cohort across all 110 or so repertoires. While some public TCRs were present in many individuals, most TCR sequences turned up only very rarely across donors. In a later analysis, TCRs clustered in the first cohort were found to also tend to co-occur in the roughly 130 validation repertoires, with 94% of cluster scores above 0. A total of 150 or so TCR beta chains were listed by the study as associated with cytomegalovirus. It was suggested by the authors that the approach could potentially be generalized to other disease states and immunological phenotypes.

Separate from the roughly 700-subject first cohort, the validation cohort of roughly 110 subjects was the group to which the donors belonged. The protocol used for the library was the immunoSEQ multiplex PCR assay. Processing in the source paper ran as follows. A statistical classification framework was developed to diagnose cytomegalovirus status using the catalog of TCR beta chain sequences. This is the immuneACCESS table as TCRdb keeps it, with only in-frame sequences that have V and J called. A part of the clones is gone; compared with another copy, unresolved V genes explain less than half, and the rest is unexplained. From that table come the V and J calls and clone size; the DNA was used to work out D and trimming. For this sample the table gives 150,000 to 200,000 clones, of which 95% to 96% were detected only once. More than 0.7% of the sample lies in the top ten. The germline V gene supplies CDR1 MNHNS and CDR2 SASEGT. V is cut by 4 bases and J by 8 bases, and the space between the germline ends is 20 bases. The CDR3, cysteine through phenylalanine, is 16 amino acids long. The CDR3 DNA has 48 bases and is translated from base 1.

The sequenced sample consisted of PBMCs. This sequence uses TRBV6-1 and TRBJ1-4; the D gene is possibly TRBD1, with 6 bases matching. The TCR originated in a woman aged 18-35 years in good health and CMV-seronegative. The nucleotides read TGTGCCAGCAGTGTGACCGGGTCTCAGGGGCGCGAAAAACTGTTTTTT. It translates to CASSVTGSQGREKLFF.